This TCR beta chain originates from a study of blood T cells in healthy people across ages. CDR1 is DFQATT, CDR2 SNEGSKA, per germline (reference sequence). The CDR3 contains 18 residues. Trimming took 1 base from V and 9 from J, leaving 28 bases between them. With a J-beta primer mix and a sample-barcoded 5' primer, a second PCR ran about 6 to 11 cycles. TCRdb independently ran MiXCR on the 5' RACE reads; one entry per CDR3 protein. The sample holds 1.5 million to 2 million distinct CDR3 sequences, roughly 28% seen once. Sequencing was performed on blood. V is TRBV20-1 and J is TRBJ2-1; D possibly corresponds to TRBD2 (6 bases). The source is a woman aged 25 to 39 in good health. The CDR3 DNA reads as TGCAGTGCTAGAGGTTGGGAGTGGGACTCGCCCACTGTGGGTGAGCAGTTCTTC. Encoded protein: CSARGWEWDSPTVGEQFF.